This T cell receptor beta chain was identified in a study of molecular identifiers for immune sequencing clone quantification. Construction of naive CD8 libraries employed about 17,000 to 1,100,000 sorted cells together with 10%, 30% or 50% RNA. There are many counts of this clonotype. Its antigen is as yet unknown. The CDR3 loop spans 13 amino acids. Trimming removed 3 bases from V and 5 bases from J, with 8 bases in between. Germline CDR1 and CDR2: MNHEY and SMNVEV (reference sequence). General study findings and limits: The study found clones above 20 RNA copies held over 98% of effector molecules and under 1% in naive cells.

Library preparation followed earlier protocols using designated TCR primers. TCRdb analysed the PCR reads with MiXCR anew, one entry per CDR3 protein. The data hold about 640,000 distinct CDR3 sequences, with about 20% observed a single time. The sequence was collected from a human donor in good health. Some libraries in this study had Jurkat cell RNA spiked in. The sample was naive CD8+ T cells from blood, with Jurkat cell RNA spiked in. Subset noted: FACS-sorted CD8+CD4-CCR7+CD45RA+ naive T cells. The chain combines TRBV27 with TRBJ2-4; the D is unclear. In DNA form, the CDR3 reads TGTGCCAGCAGTTTTTCTGCGGAAAACATTCAGTACTTC. It codes for CASSFSAENIQYF.